One and the same sample provided the 18 T cell receptor beta chains below, sequenced in a study of blood T cells in healthy people across ages. Together with a sample-barcoded 5' primer, a J-beta primer mix was included in a second PCR lasting roughly 7 to 11 cycles. TCRdb reanalysed the 5' RACE reads using MiXCR and keeps one entry per CDR3 protein. The table lists roughly 800,000 distinct CDR3 sequences, 55% to 75% of them singletons. Source material: blood. These receptor sequences come from a young man in good health.

This clonotype turned up a few times. The V call is TRBV20-1, the J call TRBJ2-3; TRBD2 matches at 8 bases. V shed 7 bases and J 9 bases; nucleotides not matched to a gene: 6. Germline lookup yields CDR1 DFQATT and CDR2 SNEGSKA (reference sequence). This CDR3 contains 11 residues. The CDR3 coding sequence is TGCAGTGGACAGGCGGGGGGCACGCAGTATTTT. It yields the protein CSGQAGGTQYF.

The chain employs TRBV27 and TRBJ2-3; no firm D call. CDR3 length: 15 amino acids. Trimming left V 3 bases short and J 1 base short, with 11 bases between. Germline assignment: CDR1 MNHEY and CDR2 SMNVEV (reference sequence). The chain's CDR3 is CASSFSFSRTDTQYF. As DNA, the CDR3 is TGTGCCAGCAGTTTCTCTTTTTCTCGCACAGATACGCAGTATTTT.

This clonotype came up once. The chain links TRBV29-1 to TRBJ2-4; 9 bases agree with TRBD1. The end of the DNA fits TRBJ2-7 better, so the J call may be wrong. From germline, CDR1 is SQVTM and CDR2 ANQGSEA. CDR3 length equals 13 residues. The CDR3 DNA reads TGCAGCGTTGCGGGACAGGGTGGATACGAGCAGTACTTC. Its translation: CSVAGQGGYEQYF.

This chain uses TRBV20-1 with TRBJ2-7; D not resolved. Trimming pared 3 bases from V and 3 bases from J, leaving 18 bases between. Germline V lookup: CDR1 DFQATT, CDR2 SNEGSKA (reference sequence). The CDR3 totals 15 residues. Written as DNA, the CDR3 is TGCAGTGCTAGTTTCCCCCTCGGATCTGACTACGAGCAGTACTTC. Translation: CSASFPLGSDYEQYF.

This clonotype has only a few counts. V is TRBV20-1 and J is TRBJ2-7, with a tentative D call TRBD2 (5 bases). The CDR3 length is 11 residues. V lost 7 bases, J lost 2 bases, and 9 bases lay in between. CDR1 is DFQATT, CDR2 SNEGSKA, per germline (reference sequence). CDR3 sequence (DNA): TGCAGTGTCAGCGGCACCTACGAGCAGTACTTC. Its translation is CSVSGTYEQYF.

J is TRBJ2-4 and V is TRBV7-2, with TRBD2 identical over 14 bases. Matching the DNA end better, TRBJ2-7 makes the J call doubtful. CDR3 size: 15 residues. Germline assignment: CDR1 SGHTA and CDR2 FQGNSA. The CDR3 sequence is CASSTGLAGVYEQYF. For the CDR3, the DNA is TGTGCCAGCAGCACGGGACTAGCGGGAGTCTACGAGCAGTACTTC.

The rearrangement links TRBV7-2 to TRBJ1-2; TRBD1 aligns across 9 bases. This CDR3 has 15 residues. The ends lost 4 bases at V and 4 bases at J; junction bases unmatched: 7. Per the germline V gene, CDR1 is SGHTA and CDR2 is FQGNSA. The CDR3 loop is CASSYDRGASYGYTF. The DNA for the CDR3 is TGTGCCAGCAGCTACGACAGGGGGGCGAGCTATGGCTACACCTTC.

This clonotype was seen many times. The gene calls are TRBV14 and TRBJ2-4; 9 bases map to TRBD1. CDR3 length equals 14 residues. CDR1 SGHDN and CDR2 FVKESK come from the germline V gene. Trimming took 1 base from V and 9 from J; bases not matched to a gene: 4. DNA of the CDR3: TGTGCCAGCAGCCAAGTTGGGACAGGGAGCATTCAGTACTTC. This codes for CASSQVGTGSIQYF. Based on the CDR3 plus reference TRBV14 and TRBJ2-4, the full variable domain is EAGVTQFPSHSVIEKGQTVTLRCDPISGHDNLYWYRRVMGKEIKFLLHFVKESKQDESGMPNNRFLAERTGGTYSTLKVQPAELEDSGVYFCASSQVGTGSIQYFGAGTRLSVL.

The chain carries TRBV29-1 and TRBJ2-1; D ambiguous. The CDR3 is made up of 16 amino acids. The V end was cut by 0 bases, the J end by 1 base, with 13 bases between. Germline lookup yields CDR1 SQVTM and CDR2 ANQGSEA. This chain's CDR3 is CSVEDPTQRSYNEQFF. The CDR3 bases are TGCAGCGTTGAAGATCCAACCCAGCGTTCCTACAATGAGCAGTTCTTC.

This clonotype has only a few counts. This chain connects TRBV7-2 to TRBJ1-1; possibly TRBD1 for D (5 bases). V was clipped by 4 bases and J by 11 bases, with 17 bases between them. This CDR3 is 13 amino acids long. CDR1 and CDR2 from the germline V gene are SGHTA and FQGNSA. CDR3 region: CASSSGQNTRAFF. The CDR3, as DNA: TGTGCCAGCAGCTCCGGACAAAATACACGGGCTTTCTTT.

The genes are TRBV3-1 and TRBJ1-4; D remains ambiguous. The germline CDR1 and CDR2 sequences are LGHDT and YNNKEL (reference sequence). V was clipped by 3 bases and J by 6 bases, with 11 bases between them. The CDR3 totals 14 residues. The CDR3 region is CASSQQVYDEKLFF. CDR3 in DNA: TGTGCCAGCAGCCAGCAGGTCTACGATGAAAAACTGTTTTTT.

V is TRBV14 and J is TRBJ2-5, with a possible D match to TRBD2 (6 bases). CDR3 length: 15 residues. Germline values: CDR1 SGHDN, CDR2 FVKESK. Deletions cut 0 bases from V and 9 bases from J, with 17 bases between. CDR3 sequence reads: CASSQDFGGSRSQYF. The DNA of the CDR3 is TGTGCCAGCAGCCAAGATTTCGGGGGATCAAGATCCCAGTACTTC. The variable domain in full, completed from reference TRBV14 and TRBJ2-5, reads EAGVTQFPSHSVIEKGQTVTLRCDPISGHDNLYWYRRVMGKEIKFLLHFVKESKQDESGMPNNRFLAERTGGTYSTLKVQPAELEDSGVYFCASSQDFGGSRSQYFGPGTRLLVL.

Remarks on this clonotype: A junction end diverges from the germline sequence, so it may reflect a read error. The chain is built from TRBV10-1 and TRBJ2-5; 12 bases match TRBD2. Germline assignment: CDR1 WNHNN and CDR2 SYGVQD (reference sequence). The CDR3 length is 15 residues. The CDR3 DNA follows: TGTGCCAGCAGTGGAACTAGCGGGGGGCAAGAGACCCAGTACTTC. Its protein is CASSGTSGGQETQYF.

This rearrangement joins TRBV28 to TRBJ2-3; TRBD1 matches 8 bases. Germline CDR1 is MDHEN and CDR2 is SYDVKM. Trimming cost V 7 bases and J 4 bases; bases outside gene matches: 7. The CDR3 has 14 amino acids. The CDR3 here is CASIPGQASDTQYF. CDR3 bases: TGTGCCAGCATTCCGGGACAGGCTTCAGATACGCAGTATTTT.

This clonotype was counted between two and nine times. This rearrangement joins TRBV5-1 to TRBJ2-7, with a weak D call TRBD2 (6 bases). Deletions cut 0 bases from V and 2 bases from J, with 18 bases between. CDR3 length: 17 residues. Germline V gives CDR1 SGHRS, CDR2 YFSETQ. Here the CDR3 reads CASSLDWVAGPPYEQYF. CDR3 DNA sequence: TGCGCCAGCAGCTTGGATTGGGTGGCGGGACCACCCTACGAGCAGTACTTC. The full variable domain, rest sourced from reference TRBV5-1 and TRBJ2-7, is KAGVTQTPRYLIKTRGQQVTLSCSPISGHRSVSWYQQTPGQGLQFLFEYFSETQRNKGNFPGRFSGRQFSNSRSEMNVSTLELGDSALYLCASSLDWVAGPPYEQYFGPGTRLTVT.

This chain links TRBV6-5 with TRBJ1-1; tentatively, D is TRBD1 (5 bases). In germline, CDR1 is MNHEY, CDR2 SVGAGI. V was trimmed by 1 base and J by 8 bases, leaving 8 bases between them. The CDR3 length is 12 residues. DNA for the CDR3: TGTGCCAGCAGTTACTACGGGGGGGAAGCTTTCTTT. Amino acid sequence: CASSYYGGEAFF.

The chain carries TRBV7-2 and TRBJ2-7, with 10 positions matching TRBD2. The CDR3 sequence is 15 residues long. Per the germline V gene, CDR1 is SGHTA and CDR2 is FQGNSA. Trimming took 1 base from V and 5 from J; bases not matched to a gene: 5. DNA of the CDR3: TGTGCCAGCAGCTTAGTAGTAGCGGGAGGAAACGAGCAGTACTTC. This codes for CASSLVVAGGNEQYF. The full variable domain, with the rest looked up from reference TRBV7-2 and TRBJ2-7, is GAGVSQSPSNKVTEKGKDVELRCDPISGHTALYWYRQSLGQGLEFLIYFQGNSAPDKSGLPSDRFSAERTGGSVSTLTIQRTQQEDSAVYLCASSLVVAGGNEQYFGPGTRLTVT.

In its sample, this clonotype was seen a few times. The V and J genes are TRBV7-2 and TRBJ2-7; D possibly corresponds to TRBD2 (5 bases). The J call is in doubt because the DNA end fits TRBJ2-5 better. The CDR3 runs to 14 residues. Germline values: CDR1 SGHTA, CDR2 FQGNSA. The CDR3 DNA reads TGTGCCAGCAGCTTAAGGGAGCCGGGGGAGACCCAGTACTTC. Its protein product is CASSLREPGETQYF.